This T cell receptor beta chain comes out of a study of radiotherapy plus CTLA-4 blockade in lung cancer. Whole-study results and caveats: In blood, after radiotherapy plus ipilimumab, tumor-derived TCR clones expanded. Among reported predictors of response, early blood T cell clone dynamics with interferon-beta performed best.

This clone occurred once. The antigen remains unidentified. Germline trimming cut 1 base from V and 2 bases from J; bases unmatched to any gene: 7. The CDR3 consists of 16 residues. Germline V gives CDR1 SGHDT, CDR2 YYEEEE. Here immunoSEQ multiplex PCR was the method, and the copy in TCRdb shows in-frame clones only, minus some. The sample gives some 100,000 clones, just under 80% of which show up once; roughly 5% is in the top ten. The J gene is TRBJ2-3, the V gene TRBV5-6, with 7 bases that match TRBD2. This clonotype originated in a human donor with non-small cell lung cancer who had a partial response to radiotherapy plus ipilimumab. Sequenced material: peripheral blood, taken from a patient treated with radiotherapy plus ipilimumab. In nucleotides, the CDR3 is TGTGCCAGCAGCTTGCTTGCGGGAGTGTTCACAGATACGCAGTATTTT. Its translation: CASSLLAGVFTDTQYF.